This T cell receptor (beta chain) was recovered during a study of T cells after yellow fever vaccination. Germline assignment: CDR1 SGHRS and CDR2 YFSETQ. This CDR3 comprises 13 residues. Trimming shortened V by 6 bases and J by 3 bases, and 13 bases separated the two germline ends. Generation of TCR cDNA used 5'RACE template switching (which added a universal primer site and UMIs). TCRdb reprocessed the 5' RACE reads via MiXCR and lists one record per CDR3 protein. The table records about 340,000 distinct CDR3 sequences, approximately 4.2% of them present only once. This clonotype was recorded at least ten times.

The clonotype originates from a man between 18 and 35 years old who received the YFV17D yellow fever vaccine. The chain employs TRBV5-1 and TRBJ2-7, with a weak D call TRBD1 (5 bases). The source was PBMCs, collected 5 days after the yellow fever booster vaccination. The DNA for the CDR3 is TGCGCCAGCACCAGCCAAAGGGGCTACGAGCAGTACTTC. The encoded protein is CASTSQRGYEQYF.